Listed below are T cell receptor beta chains from one sample, sequenced in a study of human T cells and chemical hapten exposure. Each CDR3 protein gets one entry after TCRdb re-called the RACE reads with MiXCR. The data show 70,000 to 90,000 distinct CDR3 sequences, 9.5% to 14% seen once. This material consisted of whole blood, taken in connection with sensitization to the hapten diphenylcyclopropenone (DPC). Receptor source: a woman aged 45-60 years with alopecia areata. Some clones in this sample may be carry-over from other donors' samples. The CDR3 runs from the conserved cysteine through the conserved F or W. A D gene is named only where the DNA matches it firmly. Expanded clones are given a class, and other clones once, few, many or no size at all.

D gene: NA; clone size: many; V gene: TRBV7-2; J gene: TRBJ2-1; CDR3 DNA: TGTGCCAGCAGCTTAGGGCGATCCTACAATGAGCAGTTCTTC; CDR3 protein: CASSLGRSYNEQFF
D gene: TRBD1; clone size: many; V gene: TRBV12-3/TRBV12-4; J gene: TRBJ2-3; CDR3 DNA: TGTGCCAGCAGTCCCAGGACAGGGGAGGCAGATACGCAGTATTTT; CDR3 protein: CASSPRTGEADTQYF
D gene: TRBD2; clone size: few; V gene: TRBV6-1; J gene: TRBJ2-1; CDR3 DNA: TGTGCCAGCAGTGACAGGACTAGCGGGACCAGAGATGAGCAGTTCTTC; CDR3 protein: CASSDRTSGTRDEQFF
D gene: NA; clone size: many; V gene: TRBV10-3; J gene: TRBJ2-7; CDR3 DNA: TGTGCCTCAAACAGGGATAATGCCTACGAGCAGTACTTC; CDR3 protein: CASNRDNAYEQYF
D gene: NA; clone size: few; V gene: TRBV2; J gene: TRBJ1-5; CDR3 DNA: TGTGCCAGCAGTGCCCAGGGAGGCAATCAGCCCCAGCATTTT; CDR3 protein: CASSAQGGNQPQHF
D gene: NA; clone size: NA; V gene: TRBV6-2/TRBV6-3; J gene: TRBJ1-5; CDR3 DNA: TGTGCCAGCAGCCTAGACAGCCCCAATCAGCCCCAGCATTTT; CDR3 protein: CASSLDSPNQPQHF
D gene: TRBD2; clone size: NA; V gene: TRBV27; J gene: TRBJ2-1; CDR3 DNA: TGTGCCAGCAGTTCTAGAGGGAGGGCCTACAATGAGCAGTTCTTC; CDR3 protein: CASSSRGRAYNEQFF
D gene: TRBD2; clone size: NA; V gene: TRBV7-2; J gene: TRBJ2-6; CDR3 DNA: TGTGCCAGCAGCTTAGCCGCGGGAGTTGGGGCCAACGTCCTGACTTTC; CDR3 protein: CASSLAAGVGANVLTF
D gene: NA; clone size: NA; V gene: TRBV7-2; J gene: TRBJ1-2; CDR3 DNA: TGTGCCAGCAGCTTAGGTGATAGAGGGGGCTACACCTTC; CDR3 protein: CASSLGDRGGYTF
D gene: TRBD2; clone size: many; V gene: TRBV4-2; J gene: TRBJ2-3; CDR3 DNA: TGTGCCAGCAGCCAAGACCCGGGACTAGCGGCGGCCAATACGCAGTATTTT; CDR3 protein: CASSQDPGLAAANTQYF
D gene: TRBD2; clone size: NA; V gene: TRBV6-2/TRBV6-3; J gene: TRBJ2-1; CDR3 DNA: TGTGCCAGCAGCTCCCGATTACTAGCGGGAAAGAGCAATGAGCAGTTCTTC; CDR3 protein: CASSSRLLAGKSNEQFF
D gene: NA; clone size: few; V gene: TRBV7-6; J gene: TRBJ1-5; CDR3 DNA: TGTGCCAGCAGCTTAGACCCGTATAGCAATCAGCCCCAGCATTTT; CDR3 protein: CASSLDPYSNQPQHF
D gene: NA; clone size: NA; V gene: TRBV7-2; J gene: TRBJ2-1; CDR3 DNA: TGTGCCAGCAGCCGAGACAGCAATGAGGAGTTCTTC; CDR3 protein: CASSRDSNEEFF
D gene: TRBD2; clone size: many; V gene: TRBV5-1; J gene: TRBJ2-1; CDR3 DNA: TGCGCCAGCAGCTTGCCTAGCGGGAGTTACAATGAGCAGTTCTTC; CDR3 protein: CASSLPSGSYNEQFF